This TCR beta chain is from a study of vaccination effects on CD4 cells after COVID-19. Pools of viral peptides were used by the ViraFEST assay to expand antigen-specific CD4+ T cells ahead of sequencing. After about 10 days in culture, the CD4+ T cells were isolated. All participants had two doses of either the BNT162b2 or mRNA-1273 vaccine. Having tested negative for nucleocapsid antibodies, the vaccine recipients showed no prior SARS-CoV-2 infection. The table came from immunoSEQ multiplex PCR; TCRdb's copy has only in-frame clones and leaves some out. This sample has fewer than 35,000 clones, with over 75% found just once. Points on this clone: Its antigen is unknown.

Material: CD4+ T cells from PBMCs cultured with SARS-CoV-2 spike peptides, obtained after COVID-19 vaccination. This clonotype was obtained from a human donor who received a COVID-19 vaccine. Some clones in this sample may be carry-over from other donors' samples.

Here the CDR3 reads CATSDLGLAGSNTATDTQYF. For the CDR3, the DNA is TGTGCCACCAGTGACCTGGGACTAGCGGGATCAAACACGGCCACAGATACGCAGTATTTT. V gene TRBV24-1 combines with J gene TRBJ2-3, with 13 bases that match TRBD2. Trimming at V came to 4 bases and at J to 2 bases, leaving 14 bases not matched to a gene. There are 20 residues in the CDR3. Per germline, CDR1 KGHDR and CDR2 SFDVKD.